The rows below give T cell receptor beta chains drawn from one sample of a study of PD-1 blockade in classical Hodgkin lymphoma. Measured with immunoSEQ multiplex PCR; TCRdb has only the in-frame clones, and not every one. The sample includes 75,000 to 100,000 clones, about 93% of them seen just once. The sequenced sample was peripheral blood mononuclear cells (PBMCs), obtained before the fourth cycle of nivolumab. These TCRs come from a human donor with classical Hodgkin lymphoma. The CDR3 runs from the conserved cysteine through the conserved F or W. A D gene is named only where the DNA matches it firmly. Clone size is not always given. Where it is, it says once, few, many or a class for expanded clones.

- | TRBJ1-1 | TRBV7-2 | - | CASSASPGSTEAFF | TGTGCCAGCAGCGCTAGCCCGGGCTCCACTGAAGCTTTCTTT
- | TRBJ2-1 | TRBV27 | - | CASSRYNEQFF | TGTGCCAGTTCTAGGTACAATGAGCAGTTCTTC
- | TRBJ1-1 | TRBV18 | - | CASSPPAREAFF | TGTGCCAGCTCACCACCGGCCAGGGAGGCTTTCTTT
- | TRBJ2-7 | TRBV27 | - | CASSGGNTPSYEQYF | TGTGCCAGCAGTGGAGGCAACACCCCCTCCTACGAGCAGTACTTC
- | TRBJ2-5 | TRBV27 | - | CASSPLQVTQETQYF | TGTGCCAGCAGTCCGCTACAGGTTACTCAAGAGACCCAGTACTTC
- | TRBJ1-3 | TRBV9 | - | CASSVDASSGNTIYF | TGTGCCAGCAGCGTGGATGCCAGCTCTGGAAACACCATATATTTT
- | TRBJ2-2 | TRBV19 | - | CASSSDRYTGELFF | TGTGCCAGCTCCTCGGACAGATACACCGGGGAGCTGTTTTTT
- | TRBJ1-2 | TRBV29-1 | once | CSVYSENYGYTF | TGCAGCGTTTATTCTGAAAACTATGGCTACACCTTC
TRBD2 | TRBJ2-3 | TRBV5-4 | - | CASSAGLAGGSSTDTQYF | TGTGCCAGCAGCGCGGGACTAGCGGGAGGCTCTAGCACAGATACGCAGTATTTT
TRBD1 | TRBJ1-1 | TRBV7-9 | - | CASTKTGLDTEAFF | TGTGCCAGCACCAAGACAGGGTTGGACACTGAAGCTTTCTTT
- | TRBJ2-6 | TRBV7-9 | - | CASSPVSGANVLTF | TGTGCCAGCAGCCCTGTCTCCGGGGCCAACGTCCTGACTTTC
- | TRBJ2-2 | TRBV7-9 | once | CASSLYAGSNAGELFF | TGTGCCAGCAGCTTATATGCAGGGTCAAACGCCGGGGAGCTGTTTTTT
TRBD1 | TRBJ1-2 | TRBV28 | - | CASSRDSLTNYGYTF | TGTGCCAGCAGTCGGGACAGTCTAACTAACTATGGCTACACCTTC
- | TRBJ1-5 | TRBV6-1 | - | CASATRGNSNQPQHF | TGTGCTAGCGCGACGCGGGGTAATAGCAATCAGCCCCAGCATTTT
- | TRBJ1-2 | TRBV29-1 | - | CSVEDRGSHYGYTF | TGCAGCGTTGAAGATCGAGGGTCTCACTATGGCTACACCTTC
- | TRBJ2-1 | TRBV5-1 | - | CASSLGLGIGSYNEQFF | TGCGCCAGCAGCTTGGGGCTAGGCATAGGATCCTACAATGAGCAGTTCTTC
- | TRBJ2-1 | TRBV9 | - | CASTDGGRVQFF | TGTGCCAGCACCGACGGCGGCAGAGTTCAGTTCTTC
- | TRBJ2-5 | TRBV19 | - | CASSDQRRQETQYF | TGTGCCAGTAGTGATCAGAGACGCCAAGAGACCCAGTACTTC
TRBD1 | TRBJ2-1 | TRBV7-3 | - | CASSTDRVRDEQFF | TGTGCCAGCAGCACCGACAGGGTCCGCGATGAGCAGTTCTTC